Reported below is one T cell receptor beta chain. Its specificity is unknown. These data come from a study of OX40 agonist ivuxolimab in advanced cancers. Study conclusions and caveats: With doses of 0.1 to 3.0 mg/kg, CD4+ and CD8+ blood T cells had undergone clonal expansion by week 6. No determination was made of the antigen specificity of the expanded peripheral T cells. Some of the nonresponding patients also showed low levels of normalized T-cell clonal expansion.

TCRdb keeps only in-frame clones here, not all; method: immunoSEQ multiplex PCR. Among roughly 67,000 clones listed, about 92% were seen once. Per germline, CDR1 ENHRY and CDR2 SYGVKD. V lost 0 bases to trimming and J lost 5 bases; unmatched junction nucleotides: 0. This CDR3 contains 14 residues. This clonotype was obtained from an adult with an advanced solid tumor such as melanoma, head and neck, liver or kidney cancer. The sample consisted of CD4+ or CD8+ T cells sorted from blood, taken in a trial of the OX40 agonist ivuxolimab. The rearrangement uses TRBV10-3 and TRBJ1-5; 8 positions agree with TRBD1. CDR3 DNA: TGTGCCATCAGTGAGTCGACAGGGGATCAGCCCCAGCATTTT. It specifies CAISESTGDQPQHF.